This entry concerns a single T cell receptor (beta chain). The sample belongs to a study of blood T cell repertoires in COVID-19. Across the study: Samples came from the United States, Italy and Spain, spanning acute and convalescent COVID-19. T cells, B-cell-depleted T cells, or PBMCs supplied cDNA or gDNA.

As handled by the study authors: Estimates of nucleated cell counts were drawn from the amplification of reference gene primers. Method: immunoSEQ multiplex PCR; TCRdb's copy keeps in-frame clones and lacks some. V and J calls and clone size are copied from that table; D and trimming were computed from the DNA. The sample lists 75,000 to 100,000 clones, 87% occurring once. Sequencing was done on a sample of peripheral blood. This sequence was found in a man aged 55-75 years with acute or convalescent COVID-19.

The CDR3 DNA reads as TGTGCCAGCAGTCCCGGACTAGCGGGAGACGAGCAGTACTTC. Translated, it gives CASSPGLAGDEQYF. The rearrangement uses TRBV2 and TRBJ2-7; 13 nucleotides match TRBD2. J was trimmed by 5 bases and V by 5 bases; bases with no gene match: 3. Germline lookup yields CDR1 SNHLY and CDR2 FYNNEI. The CDR3 totals 14 residues.